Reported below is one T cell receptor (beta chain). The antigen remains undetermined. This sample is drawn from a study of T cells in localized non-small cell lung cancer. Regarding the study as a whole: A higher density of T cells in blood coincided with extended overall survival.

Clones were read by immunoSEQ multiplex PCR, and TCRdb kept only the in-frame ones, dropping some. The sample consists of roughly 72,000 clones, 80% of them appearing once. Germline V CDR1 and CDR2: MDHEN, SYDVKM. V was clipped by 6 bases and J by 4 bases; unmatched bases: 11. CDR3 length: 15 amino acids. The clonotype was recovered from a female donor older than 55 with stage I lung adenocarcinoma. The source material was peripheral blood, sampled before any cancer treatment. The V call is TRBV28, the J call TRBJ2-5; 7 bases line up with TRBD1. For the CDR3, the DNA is TGTGCCAGCAGAGAGGGGGCCCAAGGGGCAGAGACCCAGTACTTC. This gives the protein CASREGAQGAETQYF.